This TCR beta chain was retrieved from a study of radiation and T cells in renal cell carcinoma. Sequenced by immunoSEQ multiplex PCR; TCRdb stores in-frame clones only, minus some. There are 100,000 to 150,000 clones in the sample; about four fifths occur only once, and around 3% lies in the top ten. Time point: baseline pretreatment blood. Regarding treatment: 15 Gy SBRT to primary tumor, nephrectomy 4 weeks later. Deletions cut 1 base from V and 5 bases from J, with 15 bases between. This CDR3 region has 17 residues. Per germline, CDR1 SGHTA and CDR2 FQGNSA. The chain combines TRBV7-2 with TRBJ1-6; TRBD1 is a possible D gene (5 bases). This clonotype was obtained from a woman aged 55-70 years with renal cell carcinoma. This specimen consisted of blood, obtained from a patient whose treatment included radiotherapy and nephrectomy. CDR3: CASSLEGRFSHNSPLHF. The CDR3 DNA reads TGTGCCAGCAGCTTAGAGGGGCGCTTCTCACATAATTCACCCCTCCACTTT.